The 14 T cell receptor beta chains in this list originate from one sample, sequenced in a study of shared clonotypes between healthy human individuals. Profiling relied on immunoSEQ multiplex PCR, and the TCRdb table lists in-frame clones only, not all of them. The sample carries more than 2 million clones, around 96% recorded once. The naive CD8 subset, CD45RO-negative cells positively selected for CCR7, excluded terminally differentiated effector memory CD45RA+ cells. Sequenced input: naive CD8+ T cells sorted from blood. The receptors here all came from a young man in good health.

Here the CDR3 reads CASSFKDRGLYEQYF. In DNA form, the CDR3 reads TGTGCCAGCAGCTTTAAGGACAGGGGGCTATACGAGCAGTACTTC. This chain connects TRBV7-9 to TRBJ2-7; 11 positions match TRBD1. The CDR3 contains 15 residues. V shed 3 bases and J 4 bases; nucleotides not matched to a gene: 5. Germline V lookup: CDR1 SEHNR, CDR2 FQNEAQ (reference sequence).

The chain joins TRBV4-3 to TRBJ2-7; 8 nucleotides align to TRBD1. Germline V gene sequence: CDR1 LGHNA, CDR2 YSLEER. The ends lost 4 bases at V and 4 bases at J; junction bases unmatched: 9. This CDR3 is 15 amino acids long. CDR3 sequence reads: CASSRGQGYAYEQYF. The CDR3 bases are TGCGCCAGCAGCCGAGGACAGGGTTATGCATACGAGCAGTACTTC.

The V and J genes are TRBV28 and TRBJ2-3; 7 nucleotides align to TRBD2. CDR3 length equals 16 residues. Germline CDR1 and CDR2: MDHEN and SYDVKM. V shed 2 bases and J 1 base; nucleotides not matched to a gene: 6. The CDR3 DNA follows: TGTGCCAGCAGTTTACCGACTAGCACCGGCACAGATACGCAGTATTTT. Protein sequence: CASSLPTSTGTDTQYF.

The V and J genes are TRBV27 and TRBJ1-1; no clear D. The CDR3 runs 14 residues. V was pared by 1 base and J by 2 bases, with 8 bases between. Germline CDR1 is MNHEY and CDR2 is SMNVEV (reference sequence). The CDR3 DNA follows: TGTGCCAGCAGTTTATTGCCAGGAAACACTGAAGCTTTCTTT. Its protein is CASSLLPGNTEAFF.

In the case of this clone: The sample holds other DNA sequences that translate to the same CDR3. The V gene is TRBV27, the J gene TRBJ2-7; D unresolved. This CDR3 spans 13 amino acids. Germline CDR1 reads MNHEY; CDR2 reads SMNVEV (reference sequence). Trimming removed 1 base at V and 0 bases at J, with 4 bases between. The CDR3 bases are TGTGCCAGCAGTTTATGGGGCTCCTACGAGCAGTACTTC. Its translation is CASSLWGSYEQYF.

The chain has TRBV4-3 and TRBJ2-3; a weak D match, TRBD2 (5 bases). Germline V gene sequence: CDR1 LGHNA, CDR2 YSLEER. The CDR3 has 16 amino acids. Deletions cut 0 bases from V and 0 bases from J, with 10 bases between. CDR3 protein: CASSQDGLDSTDTQYF. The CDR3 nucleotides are TGCGCCAGCAGCCAAGACGGACTGGATAGCACAGATACGCAGTATTTT.

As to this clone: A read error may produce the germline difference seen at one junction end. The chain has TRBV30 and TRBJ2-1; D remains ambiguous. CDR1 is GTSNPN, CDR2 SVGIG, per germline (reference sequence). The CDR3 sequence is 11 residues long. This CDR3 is CAWSVYDEQFF. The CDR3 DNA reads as TGTGCCTGGAGTGTCTACGATGAGCAGTTCTTC.

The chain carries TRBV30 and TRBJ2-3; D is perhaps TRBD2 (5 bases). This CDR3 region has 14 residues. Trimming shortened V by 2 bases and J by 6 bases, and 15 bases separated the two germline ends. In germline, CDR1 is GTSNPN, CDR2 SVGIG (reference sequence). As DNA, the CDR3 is TGTGCCTGGAGTCGGGCTAGCAGTGTCGATACGCAGTATTTT. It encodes CAWSRASSVDTQYF.

In nucleotides, the CDR3 is TGCGCCAGCAGTGAGGGGGTAGCGGGGGCCTACGAGCAGTACTTC. Its translation is CASSEGVAGAYEQYF. The J gene is TRBJ2-7, the V gene TRBV10-1, with 9 bases identical to TRBD2. The V gene's germline CDR1 is WNHNN and CDR2 SYGVQD (reference sequence). The junction had 4 bases not matched to a gene; V was cut back by 2 bases and J by 2 bases. This CDR3 is built from 15 residues.

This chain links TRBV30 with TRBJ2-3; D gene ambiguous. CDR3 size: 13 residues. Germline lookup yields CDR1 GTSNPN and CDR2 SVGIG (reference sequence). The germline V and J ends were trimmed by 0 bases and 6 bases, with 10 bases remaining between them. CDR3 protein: CAWSVLIFDTQYF. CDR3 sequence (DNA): TGTGCCTGGAGTGTGTTAATCTTCGATACGCAGTATTTT.

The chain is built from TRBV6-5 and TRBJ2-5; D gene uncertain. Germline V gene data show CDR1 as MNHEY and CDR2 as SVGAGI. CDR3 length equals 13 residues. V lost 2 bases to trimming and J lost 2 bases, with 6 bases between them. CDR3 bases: TGTGCCAGCAGTTACCACGGTCAAGAGACCCAGTACTTC. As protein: CASSYHGQETQYF.

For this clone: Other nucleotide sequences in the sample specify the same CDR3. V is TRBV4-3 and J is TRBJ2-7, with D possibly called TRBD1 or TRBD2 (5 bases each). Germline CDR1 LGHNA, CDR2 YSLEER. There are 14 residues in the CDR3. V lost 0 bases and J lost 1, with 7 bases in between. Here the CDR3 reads CASSQDEGSYEQYF. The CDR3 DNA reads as TGCGCCAGCAGCCAAGATGAGGGGTCCTACGAGCAGTACTTC.

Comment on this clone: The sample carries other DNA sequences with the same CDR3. The CDR3 nucleotides read TGTGCCAGCAGTCCCACAGGGGGCTCAGGTGAAAAACTGTTTTTT. Its protein is CASSPTGGSGEKLFF. V usage is TRBV28 and J usage is TRBJ1-4, with 9 nucleotides matching TRBD1. Germline loops: CDR1 MDHEN, CDR2 SYDVKM. After removal of 5 bases from V and 7 bases from J, the junction contained 8 bases not matched to a gene. The CDR3 is made up of 15 amino acids.

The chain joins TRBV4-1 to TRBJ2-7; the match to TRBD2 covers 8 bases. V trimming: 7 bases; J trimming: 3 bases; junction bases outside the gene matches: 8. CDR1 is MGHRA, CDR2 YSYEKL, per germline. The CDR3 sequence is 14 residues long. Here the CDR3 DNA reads TGCGCCAGCACAAGTGGCCTAGCGGGCTACGAGCAGTACTTC. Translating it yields CASTSGLAGYEQYF.